This record concerns one T cell receptor (beta chain) sequence. Its antigen is as yet unknown. The germline V gene encodes CDR1 SGHVS and CDR2 FNYEAQ. CDR3 length: 16 residues. V was shortened by 2 bases and J by 1 base, with 11 bases between the two germline ends. The source of the sample is a study of shared clonotypes between healthy human individuals. Sorted-subset replicate PCRs used about 0.2 ug of genomic DNA. This amount corresponded to approximately 30,000 T cell genomes. In the authors' workflow: Because ImmunoSEQ provided only junction sequences with no quality scores, the filtering differed. The assay was immunoSEQ multiplex PCR, and TCRdb's table has in-frame clones only and misses some. The D gene and trimming were derived from the DNA, and the V and J assignments and clone size from that table. The sample lists some 690,000 clones, 90% seen once, with about a third in the top ten. Findings of the study overall: Non-shared clonotypes had lower generation probabilities than clonotypes shared by all four sorted-subset donors.

The origin of this receptor is a man between 18 and 29 years old in good health. Some clones in this sample may be carry-over from other donors' samples. Sequencing was carried out using memory CD8+ T cells from PBMCs. Subset described: CD45RO+ cells pooled with CCR7-negative TemRA cells. This rearrangement joins TRBV7-6 to TRBJ2-2, with D perhaps assigned TRBD1 or TRBD2 (5 bases each). The CDR3 here is CASSLLGDGNTGELFF. The CDR3 coding sequence is TGTGCCAGCAGCTTATTGGGGGATGGGAACACCGGGGAGCTGTTTTTT.